A single sample gave rise to the 9 T cell receptor beta chains below, sequenced in a study of shared clonotypes between healthy human individuals. The repertoire was sequenced with immunoSEQ multiplex PCR; TCRdb's copy has only in-frame clones and lacks some. Of about 470,000 clones listed, around 75% were seen once; the top ten hold 13%. Sample: PBMCs. The origin of the receptors is a woman aged 40 to 50 in good health. Some clones in this sample may be carry-over from other donors' samples.

This rearrangement joins TRBV10-3 to TRBJ1-2, with a possible D match to TRBD1 (5 bases). Trimming took 2 bases from V and 6 from J, leaving 22 bases between them. Looked up from germline, CDR1 is ENHRY and CDR2 is SYGVKD. The CDR3 length is 17 residues. CDR3 DNA sequence: TGTGCCATCAGTGAGGACCTTAGTCGGGGCGTCAGTAATGGCTACACCTTC. Protein product: CAISEDLSRGVSNGYTF.

DNA of the CDR3: TGTGCCAGTAGCCTAGCGGGAGATAGCGGGGAGCTGTTTTTT. The encoded protein is CASSLAGDSGELFF. This chain connects TRBV19 to TRBJ2-2; TRBD2 matches at 10 bases. The CDR3 is 14 residues long. V shed 6 bases and J 7 bases; nucleotides not matched to a gene: 5. CDR1 LNHDA and CDR2 SQIVND come from the germline V gene (reference sequence).

This clone was observed a few times. Other DNA sequences in the same sample also yield this CDR3. V gene TRBV7-2 combines with J gene TRBJ2-5, with 13 bases that match TRBD2. V lost 6 bases and J lost 4; bases outside the gene matches: 2. Germline CDR1 and CDR2: SGHTA and FQGNSA. The CDR3 is 14 residues long. DNA of the CDR3: TGTGCCAGCAGTCGGACTAGCGGGAGAGAGACCCAGTACTTC. Translating gives CASSRTSGRETQYF.

CDR3 nucleotides: TGTGCCAGCAGACCTAGCGGAATCACCGGGGAGCTGTTTTTT. Its translation: CASRPSGITGELFF. This chain uses TRBV6-1 with TRBJ2-2; 7 nucleotides match TRBD2. Germline trimming cut 6 bases from V and 4 bases from J; bases unmatched to any gene: 5. Germline lookup yields CDR1 MNHNS and CDR2 SASEGT. The CDR3 has 14 residues.

The gene calls are TRBV28 and TRBJ1-1; tentative D call: TRBD1 (6 bases). V dropped 9 bases and J dropped 7 bases, with 12 bases sitting between them. The CDR3 has 11 residues. Germline V CDR1 and CDR2: MDHEN, SYDVKM. CDR3 sequence: CASTGLGEAFF. The CDR3 DNA reads as TGTGCCAGTACAGGGCTGGGTGAAGCTTTCTTT.

The J gene is TRBJ1-4, the V gene TRBV7-6; D possibly corresponds to TRBD1 (5 bases). Trimming took off 2 bases at V and 8 bases at J, with 12 bases between the two ends. The CDR3 has 14 residues. CDR1 and CDR2 from the germline V gene are SGHVS and FNYEAQ. CDR3 amino acids: CASSLRDENEKLFF. DNA of the CDR3: TGTGCCAGCAGCTTACGGGACGAGAACGAAAAACTGTTTTTT. The full variable domain, rest sourced from reference TRBV7-6 and TRBJ1-4, is GAGVSQSPRYKVTKRGQDVALRCDPISGHVSLYWYRQALGQGPEFLTYFNYEAQQDKSGLPNDRFSAERPEGSISTLTIQRTEQRDSAMYRCASSLRDENEKLFFGSGTQLSVL.

The rearrangement uses TRBV7-2 and TRBJ2-7; D not resolved. The CDR3 is 15 residues long. From germline, CDR1 is SGHTA and CDR2 FQGNSA. The V end lost 5 bases, the J end lost 3 bases, and 17 bases lay between the germline ends. CDR3 DNA: TGTGCCAGCAGCCCTGACTCCGGAGATGGCTACGAGCAGTACTTC. Translating it yields CASSPDSGDGYEQYF.

This clone is a singleton in its sample. The chain carries TRBV27 and TRBJ2-5; TRBD2 matches 9 bases. Losses at the gene ends were 6 bases for V and 0 bases for J; bases not matched to a gene: 11. The CDR3 runs to 17 residues. CDR1 and CDR2 (germline): MNHEY, SMNVEV (reference sequence). The CDR3 here is CASRLSPASGNQETQYF. For the CDR3, the DNA is TGTGCCAGCAGACTGTCTCCGGCTAGCGGGAACCAAGAGACCCAGTACTTC.

CDR3 sequence: CASSTTHQGGETQYF. DNA of the CDR3: TGCGCCAGCAGCACCACCCACCAGGGTGGGGAGACCCAGTACTTC. This rearrangement joins TRBV5-1 to TRBJ2-5; D is perhaps TRBD1 (5 bases). Trimming removed 4 bases at V and 5 bases at J, with 18 bases between. The CDR3 runs to 15 residues. Germline values: CDR1 SGHRS, CDR2 YFSETQ.